The 20 T cell receptor beta chains below were found in one sample sequenced in a study of beta chain features in type 1 diabetes. Study results and limitations: All four CD4+ subsets from Type 1 diabetes patients carried moderately but significantly shorter TCRB CDR3s.

Of the isolated RNA, all was reverse transcribed, and so the sequenced material was expressed TCRB transcripts. The data were produced by immunoSEQ multiplex PCR, yet TCRdb's version contains in-frame clones alone and is incomplete. The table lists hundreds of thousands of clones, about an eighth of them singletons. These receptors have no known antigen. Source material: naive CD4+ T cells from blood. These receptor sequences come from a man in his late teens or twenties with type 1 diabetes.

This clone was picked up a small number of times. The gene calls are TRBV7-3 and TRBJ1-1; 10 nucleotides line up with TRBD1. The V gene's germline CDR1 is SGHTA and CDR2 FQGTGA. The V gene end was trimmed by 5 bases and the J gene end by 8 bases; junction bases not matched to a gene: 8. The CDR3 extends over 14 amino acids. The CDR3 loop reads CASSATGGKVEAFF. DNA for the CDR3: TGTGCCAGCAGCGCGACAGGGGGCAAGGTCGAAGCTTTCTTT.

This clone was picked up a small number of times. The CDR3 DNA reads TGTGCCAGCACCTTAGGGGGCAGGGGCTACGAGCAGTACTTC. This encodes CASTLGGRGYEQYF. The chain has TRBV28 and TRBJ2-7; 7 positions match TRBD1. Germline CDR1 and CDR2: MDHEN and SYDVKM. The V segment lost 7 bases and the J segment 3 bases; nucleotides outside the gene matches: 9. This CDR3 is 14 amino acids long.

The chain has TRBV10-3 and TRBJ1-5, with 10 bases fitting TRBD1. CDR3 length: 14 amino acids. Germline V CDR1 and CDR2: ENHRY, SYGVKD. V trimming: 8 bases; J trimming: 9 bases; junction bases outside the gene matches: 10. The CDR3 DNA sequence: TGTGCCATCTCTGGGGGACAGGGGACTAGGCCCCAGCATTTT. This codes for CAISGGQGTRPQHF.

In this sample, this clone turned up a few times. V is TRBV7-2 and J is TRBJ1-2; D gene unclear. The CDR3 covers 12 residues. V was clipped by 0 bases and J by 5 bases, with 4 bases between them. The V gene's germline CDR1 is SGHTA and CDR2 FQGNSA. This CDR3 reads CASSLALYGYTF. CDR3 nucleotide sequence: TGTGCCAGCAGCTTAGCACTATATGGCTACACCTTC. The full variable domain, rest sourced from reference TRBV7-2 and TRBJ1-2, is GAGVSQSPSNKVTEKGKDVELRCDPISGHTALYWYRQSLGQGLEFLIYFQGNSAPDKSGLPSDRFSAERTGGSVSTLTIQRTQQEDSAVYLCASSLALYGYTFGSGTRLTVV.

This clone was seen only a few times. The chain carries TRBV19 and TRBJ1-2; no clear D gene. Germline loops: CDR1 LNHDA, CDR2 SQIVND (reference sequence). The CDR3 totals 15 residues. Trimming removed 5 bases from V and 2 bases from J, with 15 bases in between. CDR3 amino acids: CASSLHGTRNYGYTF. The DNA of the CDR3 is TGTGCCAGTAGTTTACACGGCACTAGGAACTATGGCTACACCTTC.

The chain is built from TRBV9 and TRBJ2-3; 11 nucleotides align to TRBD2. The CDR3 has 14 residues. V trimming: 3 bases; J trimming: 4 bases; junction bases outside the gene matches: 1. Germline CDR1 SGDLS, CDR2 YYNGEE. The CDR3 nucleotides are TGTGCCAGCAGCGAACTAGCGGGAGCAGATACGCAGTATTTT. Amino acid sequence: CASSELAGADTQYF. Variable domain in full (rest from reference TRBV9 and TRBJ2-3): DSGVTQTPKHLITATGQRVTLRCSPRSGDLSVYWYQQSLDQGLQFLIQYYNGEERAKGNILERFSAQQFPDLHSELNLSSLELGDSALYFCASSELAGADTQYFGPGTRLTVL.

The J gene is TRBJ1-5, the V gene TRBV19; D is uncertain. The CDR3 covers 15 residues. CDR1 is LNHDA and CDR2 is SQIVND in the germline V gene (reference sequence). Deletions cut 2 bases from V and 1 base from J, with 9 bases between. The CDR3 sequence is CASSIQRGSNQPQHF. The CDR3 nucleotides are TGTGCCAGTAGTATACAGAGAGGGAGCAATCAGCCCCAGCATTTT.

The chain joins TRBV10-3 to TRBJ2-5; 7 bases agree with TRBD1. The assigned J gene may be wrong: the sequence end matches TRBJ2-7 better. Looked up from germline, CDR1 is ENHRY and CDR2 is SYGVKD. The CDR3 has 14 amino acids. CDR3 amino acids: CAISVRDSVYEQYF. The CDR3 nucleotides read TGTGCCATCAGTGTCCGGGACAGCGTCTACGAGCAGTACTTC.

This clone occurred a few times. J is TRBJ2-1 and V is TRBV2, with 10 nucleotides matching TRBD2. V lost 5 bases, J lost 7 bases, and 8 bases stayed unmatched. This CDR3 comprises 15 residues. Germline V gene data show CDR1 as SNHLY and CDR2 as FYNNEI. Here the CDR3 reads CASSKLAGGGNEQFF. Written as DNA, the CDR3 is TGTGCCAGCAGTAAATTAGCGGGAGGAGGAAATGAGCAGTTCTTC.

The chain is built from TRBV7-2 and TRBJ2-5; D unresolved. V was trimmed by 5 bases and J by 5 bases, leaving 12 bases between them. CDR1 is SGHTA and CDR2 is FQGNSA in the germline V gene. This CDR3 has 13 amino acids. The CDR3 protein is CASSRQRWETQYF. CDR3 in DNA: TGTGCCAGCAGCCGCCAAAGGTGGGAGACCCAGTACTTC.

This clone was observed a handful of times. The chain has TRBV30 and TRBJ1-2; D possibly corresponds to TRBD1 (5 bases). The germline CDR1 and CDR2 sequences are GTSNPN and SVGIG (reference sequence). Trimming took 2 bases from V and 8 from J, leaving 15 bases between them. The CDR3 totals 13 residues. The CDR3 nucleotides are TGTGCCTGGAGTCCAAGGTCCCGGGGCGGCTACACCTTC. This sequence encodes CAWSPRSRGGYTF.

This clone was picked up a small number of times. This sequence joins TRBV7-9 and TRBJ2-1; D is uncertain. CDR3 length equals 10 residues. Trimming left V 10 bases short and J 6 bases short, with 7 bases between. Germline V gives CDR1 SEHNR, CDR2 FQNEAQ (reference sequence). CDR3 nucleotide sequence: TGTGCCACTCCCAGCAATGAGCAGTTCTTC. Its translation is CATPSNEQFF.

The table lists this clone with a few counts. The sample has other DNA sequences that encode this CDR3 too. This chain links TRBV18 with TRBJ2-3; D unresolved. CDR3 length: 12 residues. Trimming took 5 bases from V and 0 from J, leaving 3 bases between them. Germline CDR1 reads KGHSH; CDR2 reads LQKENI. CDR3 coding DNA: TGTGCCAGCTCAAGTAGCACAGATACGCAGTATTTT. As protein: CASSSSTDTQYF.

V gene TRBV27 combines with J gene TRBJ1-2; 10 positions match TRBD1. With 7 bases clipped from V and 4 bases from J, the junction kept 9 bases outside the gene matches. The CDR3 length is 15 residues. Per germline, CDR1 MNHEY and CDR2 SMNVEV (reference sequence). CDR3: CASTLVGTGAYGYTF. DNA for the CDR3: TGTGCCAGCACCCTGGTCGGGACAGGGGCCTATGGCTACACCTTC.

This chain links TRBV30 with TRBJ2-4; 10 bases are shared with TRBD2. Germline loops: CDR1 GTSNPN, CDR2 SVGIG (reference sequence). With V trimmed by 4 bases and J by 6 bases, 3 bases remained unmatched. CDR3 length: 13 residues. In DNA form, the CDR3 reads TGTGCCTGGACTAGCGGGAGTTTAAACATTCAGTACTTC. Residues: CAWTSGSLNIQYF.

J is TRBJ2-1 and V is TRBV5-1; weak D call: TRBD1 (8 bases). Germline V gene sequence: CDR1 SGHRS, CDR2 YFSETQ. Trimming took 4 bases from V and 7 from J, leaving 15 bases between them. CDR3 length equals 14 residues. The CDR3 sequence: CASSRTGRGNEQFF. The DNA for the CDR3 is TGCGCCAGCAGCCGGACAGGGCGGGGGAATGAGCAGTTCTTC.

This clone was seen a few times. The CDR3: CASSLELPFRGHGELFF. CDR3 DNA sequence: TGTGCCAGCAGTTTAGAGTTGCCTTTTCGGGGGCACGGGGAGCTGTTTTTT. The V call is TRBV27, the J call TRBJ2-2; D is tentatively TRBD1 or TRBD2 (6 bases each). The V gene's germline CDR1 is MNHEY and CDR2 SMNVEV (reference sequence). CDR3 size: 17 residues. The V gene lost 2 bases and the J gene lost 7 bases, with 20 bases spanning the gap.

The rearrangement uses TRBV28 and TRBJ1-2; possible D gene TRBD1, 6 bases. V dropped 6 bases and J dropped 4 bases, with 18 bases sitting between them. From germline, CDR1 is MDHEN and CDR2 SYDVKM. This CDR3 region has 15 residues. CDR3 sequence reads: CASRRRAGAVYGYTF. CDR3 sequence (DNA): TGTGCCAGCAGAAGGCGGGCAGGGGCGGTCTATGGCTACACCTTC.

The rearrangement joins TRBV7-2 to TRBJ1-3, with D tentatively TRBD1 (6 bases). The CDR3 sequence is 14 residues long. Trimming removed 5 bases at V and 2 bases at J, with 10 bases between. Germline CDR1 and CDR2: SGHTA and FQGNSA. CDR3: CASSPQGAGNTIYF. In nucleotides, the CDR3 is TGTGCCAGCAGCCCACAGGGTGCTGGAAACACCATATATTTT. The full variable domain, rest sourced from reference TRBV7-2 and TRBJ1-3, is GAGVSQSPSNKVTEKGKDVELRCDPISGHTALYWYRQSLGQGLEFLIYFQGNSAPDKSGLPSDRFSAERTGGSVSTLTIQRTQQEDSAVYLCASSPQGAGNTIYFGEGSWLTVV.

V usage is TRBV7-8 and J usage is TRBJ2-5; TRBD2 aligns across 7 bases. After removal of 2 bases from V and 4 bases from J, the junction contained 10 bases not matched to a gene. This CDR3 comprises 16 residues. Germline CDR1 reads SGHVS; CDR2 reads FQNEAQ. Here the CDR3 DNA reads TGTGCCAGCAGCTTAAGGAATCTGCGGGGGAGAGAGACCCAGTACTTC. This encodes CASSLRNLRGRETQYF.